Listed here are 32 T cell receptor beta chains from one sample, sequenced in a study of blood T cells in healthy people across ages. A J-beta primer mix and a sample-barcoded 5' primer were used in a second PCR of about 7 to 12 cycles. TCRdb reprocessed the 5' RACE reads with MiXCR, giving one entry per CDR3 protein. The sample includes 600,000 to 850,000 distinct CDR3 sequences, more than 40% of them seen just once. Sequencing used blood. These receptor sequences come from a woman in her fifties or sixties in good health.

Comments on this clonotype: Since a much larger clone is just one base distant, this may be a read error. The chain carries TRBV10-3 and TRBJ2-5; TRBD2 is a possible D gene (6 bases). Judging by the DNA end, TRBJ2-1 fits better; the J call may be wrong. The CDR3 is made up of 13 amino acids. Germline V gene data show CDR1 as ENHRY and CDR2 as SYGVKD. For the CDR3, the DNA is TGTGCCATCAGTATGGGACTGCAAGAGACCCAGTTCTTC. It translates to CAISMGLQETQFF.

The chain is built from TRBV20-1 and TRBJ2-7, with D possibly matching TRBD2 (6 bases). Germline V gene sequence: CDR1 DFQATT, CDR2 SNEGSKA (reference sequence). V lost 7 bases, J lost 1 base, and 11 bases lay in between. The CDR3 is 12 residues long. DNA of the CDR3: TGCAGTGGGGACTCTGATTCCTACGAGCAGTACTTC. It codes for CSGDSDSYEQYF.

The chain carries TRBV12-3 or TRBV12-4 and TRBJ2-7; D is possibly TRBD1 (7 bases). This CDR3 region has 13 residues. V gave up 5 bases and J gave up 6 bases, with 14 bases separating them. CDR3 protein: CASSVRGRGEQYF. In nucleotides, the CDR3 is TGTGCCAGCAGTGTAAGGGGGCGGGGCGAGCAGTACTTC.

This clonotype was counted a few times. The V gene is TRBV4-3, the J gene TRBJ1-4; maybe TRBD1 (6 bases). The V end was cut by 4 bases, the J end by 2 bases, with 11 bases between. The germline V gene encodes CDR1 LGHNA and CDR2 YSLEER. The CDR3 length is 15 residues. CDR3 sequence reads: CASSLQGNTNEKLFF. The CDR3 DNA is TGCGCCAGCAGCCTACAGGGAAATACTAATGAAAAACTGTTTTTT.

The J gene is TRBJ1-2, the V gene TRBV28; perhaps TRBD1 as D (6 bases). V lost 5 bases, J lost 3 bases, and 16 bases lay in between. The germline gives CDR1 MDHEN, CDR2 SYDVKM. The CDR3 is 15 amino acids. The CDR3 DNA reads as TGTGCCAGCAGTCAGGTCAGGGGCAGGGACTATGGCTACACCTTC. It translates to CASSQVRGRDYGYTF.

This clonotype came up a few times. This rearrangement joins TRBV6-5 to TRBJ2-7; no firm D call. CDR3 length: 14 amino acids. Germline V CDR1 and CDR2: MNHEY, SVGAGI. The germline V and J ends were trimmed by 5 bases and 4 bases, with 15 bases remaining between them. CDR3 region: CASSPTRAGYEQYF. CDR3 sequence (DNA): TGTGCCAGCAGTCCCACGCGTGCAGGTTACGAGCAGTACTTC.

The chain carries TRBV12-5 and TRBJ2-3; no definite D call. Germline loops: CDR1 LGHNT, CDR2 FRNRAP. The ends were cut back, 0 bases at V and 2 bases at J, with 6 bases in the middle. The CDR3 runs to 14 residues. The CDR3 sequence: CASGLVGPTDTQYF. CDR3 DNA: TGTGCTAGTGGTTTGGTAGGGCCCACAGATACGCAGTATTTT.

Remarks on this clonotype: A read error may account for a junction end that differs from germline. The chain has TRBV7-3 and TRBJ1-5; no clear D gene. The CDR3 is made up of 21 amino acids. Germline CDR1 SGHTA, CDR2 FQGTGA. As DNA, the CDR3 is TGTGTCAGCAATCGTGGCTTACAGTGCCGCCGGACCATTCATAGCAATCAGCCCCAGCATTTT. It is translated as CVSNRGLQCRRTIHSNQPQHF.

The sample holds a few counts of this clonotype. This CDR3 is CASSLGQGIGTDTQYF. CDR3 DNA: TGTGCCAGCAGCTTAGGACAGGGGATTGGAACAGATACGCAGTATTTT. The chain links TRBV7-3 to TRBJ2-3, with 9 bases identical to TRBD1. Germline V gives CDR1 SGHTA, CDR2 FQGTGA. V lost 2 bases to trimming and J lost 3 bases; unmatched junction nucleotides: 6. The CDR3 length is 16 residues.

The CDR3 reads CSAISGSVSDTQYF. In DNA form, the CDR3 reads TGCAGTGCTATTAGCGGGAGTGTGTCAGATACGCAGTATTTT. V is TRBV20-1 and J is TRBJ2-3, with TRBD2 identical over 9 bases. The trim removed 4 bases at V and 4 bases at J, leaving 6 bases unmatched. The CDR3 extends over 14 amino acids. Germline assignment: CDR1 DFQATT and CDR2 SNEGSKA (reference sequence).

This clonotype was detected ten times or more. The chain is built from TRBV29-1 and TRBJ2-3, with TRBD1 as a possible D gene (6 bases). Between the trimmed V and J ends, which lost 4 bases and 2 bases, there was a span of 7 bases. The V gene's germline CDR1 is SQVTM and CDR2 ANQGSEA. The CDR3 has 12 amino acids. The CDR3 nucleotides are TGCAGCGTTGGGACAGTCACAGATACGCAGTATTTT. Translated: CSVGTVTDTQYF.

This clonotype was detected a few times. V and J are TRBV9 and TRBJ2-1; 10 positions match TRBD1. CDR3 length equals 16 residues. Germline CDR1 and CDR2: SGDLS and YYNGEE. After removal of 3 bases from V and 5 bases from J, the junction contained 8 bases not matched to a gene. The CDR3 spells CASSAVGGQGHNEQFF. DNA for the CDR3: TGTGCCAGCAGCGCGGTAGGGGGACAGGGGCACAATGAGCAGTTCTTC. Filled out from reference TRBV9 and TRBJ2-1, the complete variable domain reads DSGVTQTPKHLITATGQRVTLRCSPRSGDLSVYWYQQSLDQGLQFLIQYYNGEERAKGNILERFSAQQFPDLHSELNLSSLELGDSALYFCASSAVGGQGHNEQFFGPGTRLTVL.

The chain combines TRBV10-3 with TRBJ1-1; D is undetermined. Germline V gene lookup returns CDR1 ENHRY and CDR2 SYGVKD. The CDR3 covers 11 residues. The V end lost 7 bases, the J end lost 4 bases, and 7 bases lay between the germline ends. The CDR3 here is CAIKTGTEAFF. CDR3 sequence (DNA): TGTGCCATCAAGACCGGCACTGAAGCTTTCTTT.

CDR3 region: CASTQGSYEQYF. The DNA of the CDR3 is TGTGCCAGCACCCAGGGCTCCTACGAGCAGTACTTC. The chain uses TRBV12-3 or TRBV12-4 and TRBJ2-7; TRBD1 might be the D (5 bases). Trimming cost V 7 bases and J 0 bases, with 7 bases left between them. The CDR3 length is 12 residues.

The rearrangement joins TRBV7-9 to TRBJ2-5; D possibly matches TRBD1 or TRBD2 (6 bases each). Trimming removed 3 bases at V and 11 bases at J, with 22 bases between. Germline V lookup: CDR1 SEHNR, CDR2 FQNEAQ (reference sequence). This CDR3 has 15 amino acids. The CDR3 here is CASSFVLAGGHEQYF. The CDR3 DNA reads TGTGCCAGCAGCTTCGTCCTAGCTGGGGGGCATGAGCAGTACTTC.

The sample holds a few counts of this clonotype. CDR3 in DNA: TGTGCCAGCAGAACGACAGGGGCGCAGGGCTTTGGCAATCAGCCCCAGCATTTT. This codes for CASRTTGAQGFGNQPQHF. The chain links TRBV6-2 or TRBV6-3 to TRBJ1-5, with 8 bases that match TRBD1. The germline gives CDR1 MNHEY, CDR2 SVGEGT. Trimming took 6 bases from V and 2 from J; bases not matched to a gene: 15. This CDR3 spans 18 amino acids.

The chain recombines TRBV3-1 with TRBJ2-1; 9 positions agree with TRBD1. The J segment lost 6 bases and the V segment lost 6 bases, leaving 9 bases of the junction unmatched. Per the germline V gene, CDR1 is LGHDT and CDR2 is YNNKEL (reference sequence). The CDR3 has 15 amino acids. The CDR3 here is CASSTGQGGFNEQFF. The CDR3 region has the DNA TGTGCCAGCAGTACGGGACAGGGTGGTTTCAATGAGCAGTTCTTC.

This chain joins TRBV20-1 and TRBJ1-1, with TRBD1 identical over 9 bases. V dropped 8 bases and J dropped 3; count of bases not matched to a gene: 4. The CDR3 has 12 amino acids. CDR1 is DFQATT, CDR2 SNEGSKA, per germline (reference sequence). The CDR3 DNA reads TGCAGTCCAACAGGGGGCTACACTGAAGCTTTCTTT. Protein sequence: CSPTGGYTEAFF.

This clonotype appeared many times. V and J are TRBV7-3 and TRBJ2-1; 7 nucleotides align to TRBD2. Germline CDR1 and CDR2: SGHTA and FQGTGA. This CDR3 is built from 14 residues. Germline trimming cut 5 bases from V and 9 bases from J; bases unmatched to any gene: 10. CDR3 sequence (DNA): TGTGCCAGCAGCCGACTAGCTATCTTCGGTGAGCAGTTCTTC. It specifies CASSRLAIFGEQFF. Complete variable domain (other parts from reference TRBV7-3 and TRBJ2-1): GAGVSQTPSNKVTEKGKYVELRCDPISGHTALYWYRQSLGQGPEFLIYFQGTGAADDSGLPNDRFFAVRPEGSVSTLKIQRTERGDSAVYLCASSRLAIFGEQFFGPGTRLTVL.

This clonotype was seen more than once but under ten times. This sequence joins TRBV9 and TRBJ2-1; 9 bases fit TRBD1. The ends lost 4 bases at V and 0 bases at J; junction bases unmatched: 5. The CDR3 has 16 residues. CDR1 SGDLS and CDR2 YYNGEE come from the germline V gene. The CDR3 spells CASSHGQGLSYNEQFF. CDR3 coding DNA: TGTGCCAGCAGCCATGGACAGGGGCTCTCCTACAATGAGCAGTTCTTC. The complete variable domain, with remaining parts taken from reference TRBV9 and TRBJ2-1, reads DSGVTQTPKHLITATGQRVTLRCSPRSGDLSVYWYQQSLDQGLQFLIQYYNGEERAKGNILERFSAQQFPDLHSELNLSSLELGDSALYFCASSHGQGLSYNEQFFGPGTRLTVL.

This chain uses TRBV9 with TRBJ2-3; 13 positions match TRBD2. The V segment lost 2 bases and the J segment 3 bases; nucleotides outside the gene matches: 6. CDR3 size: 17 residues. Germline V gene data show CDR1 as SGDLS and CDR2 as YYNGEE. The CDR3 coding sequence is TGTGCCAGCAGCGTGGGGGGACTAGCGGGACTTACAGATACGCAGTATTTT. It specifies CASSVGGLAGLTDTQYF.

The V and J genes are TRBV11-1 and TRBJ2-1; D gene unclear. V gave up 1 base and J gave up 8 bases, with 15 bases separating them. The CDR3 contains 15 residues. Germline-derived CDR1 and CDR2 are SGHAT and FQDESV (reference sequence). The CDR3 loop reads CASSLEAASSHEQFF. The CDR3 DNA sequence: TGTGCCAGCAGCTTAGAGGCCGCCAGCTCCCATGAGCAGTTCTTC.

The chain uses TRBV6-1 and TRBJ1-6; D unclear. Germline CDR1 MNHNS, CDR2 SASEGT. The CDR3 runs 15 residues. The ends were cut back, 7 bases at V and 4 bases at J, with 14 bases in the middle. CDR3 sequence reads: CASMGSSWYNSPLHF. CDR3 nucleotide sequence: TGTGCCAGCATGGGCAGCAGCTGGTATAATTCACCCCTCCACTTT.

This clonotype was picked up a small number of times. The chain uses TRBV11-1 and TRBJ2-1, with TRBD2 identical over 7 bases. This CDR3 has 17 amino acids. In germline, CDR1 is SGHAT, CDR2 FQDESV (reference sequence). V dropped 0 bases and J dropped 0; count of bases not matched to a gene: 5. The CDR3 reads CASSLAPSGSSYNEQFF. Here the CDR3 DNA reads TGTGCCAGCAGCTTAGCCCCTAGCGGAAGCTCCTACAATGAGCAGTTCTTC.

This clonotype showed up just once. The rearrangement joins TRBV30 to TRBJ2-4; D ambiguous. The end of the DNA aligns better with TRBJ2-7, so the J call may be wrong. The CDR3 runs 13 residues. Germline CDR1 and CDR2: GTSNPN and SVGIG (reference sequence). The CDR3 DNA sequence: TGTGCCTGGACTCCGGGTCCACCCTACGAGCAGTACTTC. Translating it yields CAWTPGPPYEQYF.

This clonotype was counted once. A read error may be the cause here, since a much bigger clone is one base away. The chain couples TRBV11-2 to TRBJ1-1; a weak D match, TRBD1 (5 bases). V shed 6 bases and J shed 3 bases, with 8 bases lying between them. CDR1 is SGHAT, CDR2 FQNNGV, per germline. The CDR3 sequence is 12 residues long. CDR3 in amino acids: CASSTGDTEAFF. In nucleotides, the CDR3 is TGTGCCAGCAGTACGGGGGACACTGAAGCTTTCTTT.

Only a few counts were recorded for this clonotype. CDR3 bases: TGTGCCAGCAGTTACACGACAGGGGGCTCGGAGACCCAGTACTTC. Translation: CASSYTTGGSETQYF. The V and J genes are TRBV6-6 and TRBJ2-5, with TRBD1 matching over 10 bases. The CDR3 covers 15 residues. Unmatched junction bases numbered 5, after V lost 2 bases and J lost 5 bases. Germline-derived CDR1 and CDR2 are MNHNY and SVGAGI (reference sequence).

The rearrangement links TRBV19 to TRBJ2-5; 11 bases line up with TRBD2. Near its end, the DNA agrees better with TRBJ2-7, so the J call may be wrong. Germline V CDR1 and CDR2: LNHDA, SQIVND (reference sequence). CDR3 length: 15 residues. CDR3 sequence: CASSEGLAAYYEQYF. In DNA form, the CDR3 reads TGTGCCAGTAGTGAGGGACTAGCGGCTTACTACGAGCAGTACTTC.

This clonotype was recorded only once. The J gene is TRBJ1-2, the V gene TRBV7-9; D ambiguous. V was shortened by 1 base and J by 8 bases, with 14 bases between the two germline ends. CDR1 is SEHNR, CDR2 FQNEAQ, per germline (reference sequence). The CDR3 has 14 residues. The CDR3 region has the DNA TGTGCCAGCAGCTTAGACCTCCAGGCTCACGGCTACACCTTC. Translation gives CASSLDLQAHGYTF.

This clonotype was counted between two and nine times. The V gene is TRBV21-1, the J gene TRBJ2-5; TRBD2, the table's D call, was not compared with the DNA. The J call could be wrong; TRBJ2-7 is a better fit for the DNA end. TRBV21-1 represents a pseudogene. This CDR3 contains 16 residues. The CDR3 DNA reads as TGTGCCAGCAGCCCTAAGGGGGGACTAGCCCCACCCGAGCAGTACTTC. This sequence encodes CASSPKGGLAPPEQYF.

The J gene is TRBJ2-6, the V gene TRBV3-1; 7 bases are a match to TRBD1. Germline lookup yields CDR1 LGHDT and CDR2 YNNKEL (reference sequence). After removal of 3 bases from V and 1 base from J, the junction contained 9 bases not matched to a gene. CDR3 length: 18 residues. The CDR3 coding sequence is TGTGCCAGCAGCCACCAGGGACAGTCATGGTCTGGGGCCAACGTCCTGACTTTC. Translating it yields CASSHQGQSWSGANVLTF.

Only a few counts were recorded for this clonotype. This may come from a read error, since a much larger clone is one base off. The chain recombines TRBV5-1 with TRBJ2-7, with 10 bases aligning to TRBD1. The CDR3 length is 14 residues. The germline gives CDR1 SGHRS, CDR2 YFSETQ. V trimming: 4 bases; J trimming: 6 bases; junction bases outside the gene matches: 7. CDR3: CASSVRGTGVEQYF. In DNA form, the CDR3 reads TGCGCCAGCAGCGTGCGGGGGACAGGGGTCGAGCAGTACTTC.